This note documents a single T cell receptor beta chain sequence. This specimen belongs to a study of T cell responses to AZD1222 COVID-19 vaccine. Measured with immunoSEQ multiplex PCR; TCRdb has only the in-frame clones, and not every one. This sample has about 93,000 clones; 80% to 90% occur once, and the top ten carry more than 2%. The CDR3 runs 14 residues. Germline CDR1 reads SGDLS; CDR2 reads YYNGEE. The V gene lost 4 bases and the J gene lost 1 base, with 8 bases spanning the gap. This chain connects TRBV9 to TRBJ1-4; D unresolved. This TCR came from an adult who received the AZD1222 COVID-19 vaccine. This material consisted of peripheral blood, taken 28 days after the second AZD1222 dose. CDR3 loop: CASSPWKTNEKLFF. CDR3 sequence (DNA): TGTGCCAGCAGCCCCTGGAAAACTAATGAAAAACTGTTTTTT.